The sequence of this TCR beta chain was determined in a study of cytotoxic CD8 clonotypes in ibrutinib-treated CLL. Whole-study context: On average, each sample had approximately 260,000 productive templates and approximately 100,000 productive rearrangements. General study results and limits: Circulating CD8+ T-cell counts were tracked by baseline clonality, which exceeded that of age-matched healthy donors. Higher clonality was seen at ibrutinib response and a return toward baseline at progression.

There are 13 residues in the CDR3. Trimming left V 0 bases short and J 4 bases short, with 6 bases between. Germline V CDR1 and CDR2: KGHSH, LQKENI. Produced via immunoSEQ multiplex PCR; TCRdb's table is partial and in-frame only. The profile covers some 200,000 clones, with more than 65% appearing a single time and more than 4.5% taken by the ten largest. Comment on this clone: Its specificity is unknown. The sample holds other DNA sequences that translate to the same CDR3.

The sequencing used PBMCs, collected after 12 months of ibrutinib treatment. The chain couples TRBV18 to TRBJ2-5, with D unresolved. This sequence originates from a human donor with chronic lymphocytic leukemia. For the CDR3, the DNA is TGTGCCAGCTCACCACCGAGCGTAGAGACCCAGTACTTC. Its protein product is CASSPPSVETQYF.